The clone carrying this T cell receptor (beta chain) showed up just a few times. Its antigen is as yet unknown. The data originate from a study of blood T cells in healthy people across ages. Through a sample-barcoded 5' primer and a J-beta primer mix, a second PCR was run for about 6 to 12 cycles. Template switching added a 12-random-nucleotide identifier to every cDNA molecule. Each CDR3 protein gets one entry after TCRdb re-called the 5' RACE reads with MiXCR. The sample records approximately 1,100,000 distinct CDR3 sequences, more than 35% being singletons. Study-wide findings and caveats: Compared with aged donors, long-lived donors showed fewer expanded clones, suggesting selection. The CMV status of each donor remained undetermined, and this could have confounded shifts in expanded clonotypes. Bulk PBMC profiling left naive and antigen-experienced comparisons inconclusive.

This CDR3 has 14 residues. V lost 5 bases to trimming and J lost 5 bases, with 16 bases between them. Germline loops: CDR1 SQVTM, CDR2 ANQGSEA. The TCR sequence derives from a woman aged 55-69 years in good health. The chain recombines TRBV29-1 with TRBJ2-1; tentatively, D is TRBD1 or TRBD2 (5 bases each). Sequences were obtained from blood. The CDR3 loop reads CSVSDLGVHNEQFF. The CDR3 DNA reads TGCAGCGTTTCCGATTTGGGGGTCCACAATGAGCAGTTCTTC.